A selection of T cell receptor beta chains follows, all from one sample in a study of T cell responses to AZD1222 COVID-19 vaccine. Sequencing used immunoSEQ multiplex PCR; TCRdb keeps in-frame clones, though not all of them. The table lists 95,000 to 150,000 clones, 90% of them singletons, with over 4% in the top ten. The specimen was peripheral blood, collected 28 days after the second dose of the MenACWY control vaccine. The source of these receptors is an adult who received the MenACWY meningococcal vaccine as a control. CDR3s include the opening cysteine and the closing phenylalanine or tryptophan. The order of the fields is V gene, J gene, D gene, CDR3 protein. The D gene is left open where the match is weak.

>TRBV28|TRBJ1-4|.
CASSLRGEVFF
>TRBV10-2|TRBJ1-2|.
CASSDVPSGWIDGYTF
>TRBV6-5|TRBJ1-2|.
CASSPLTGNYGYTF
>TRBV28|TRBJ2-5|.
CASRITDETQYF
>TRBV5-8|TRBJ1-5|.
CASSLGGARQPQHF
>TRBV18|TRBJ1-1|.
CASSAGSGMKNTEAFF
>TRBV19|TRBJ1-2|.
CASRGVGSRGYTF
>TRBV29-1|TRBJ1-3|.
CSVTEGGSGNTIYF
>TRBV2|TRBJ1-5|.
CASSEGQTSNQPQHF
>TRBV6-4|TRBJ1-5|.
CASSPDADHGPQHF
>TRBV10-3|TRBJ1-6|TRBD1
CAIKKGTGSYNSPLHF
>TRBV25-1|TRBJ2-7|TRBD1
CASSPPGGVPPLEQYF
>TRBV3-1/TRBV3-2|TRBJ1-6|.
CASSQDRGGSPLHF
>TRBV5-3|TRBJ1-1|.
CARSSQGNTEAFF
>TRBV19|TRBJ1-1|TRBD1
CASSITGGDWTEAFF
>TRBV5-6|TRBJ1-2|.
CASSRGNYGYTF
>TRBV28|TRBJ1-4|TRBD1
CASSPGGPNEKLFF
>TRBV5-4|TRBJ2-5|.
CASSLHLPQETQYF
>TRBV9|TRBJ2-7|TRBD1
CASSAGQGASYEQYF
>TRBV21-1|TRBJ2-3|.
CASMRPDTQYF
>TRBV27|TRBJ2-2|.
CASSPLKGGELFF
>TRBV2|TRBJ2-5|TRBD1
CASREPTGGFSQETQYF
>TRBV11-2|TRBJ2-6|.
CASSLDLSGANVLTF
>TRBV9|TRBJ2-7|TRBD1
CASSVASQGVYEQYF
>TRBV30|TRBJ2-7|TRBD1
CAWSLTGGFSYEQYF
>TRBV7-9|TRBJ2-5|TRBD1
CASSLGQGQGAKTQYF
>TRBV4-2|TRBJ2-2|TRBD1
CASSPDRDRGSGTGELFF
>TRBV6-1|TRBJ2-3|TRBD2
CASSGRLAGSTDTQYF
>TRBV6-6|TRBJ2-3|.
CASSPRQGTDTQYF
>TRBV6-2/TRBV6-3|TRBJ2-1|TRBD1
CASSTGTAYNEQFF
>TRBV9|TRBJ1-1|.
CASSVSQLGQGEAFF
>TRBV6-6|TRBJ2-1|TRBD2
CASSFTTSGNEQFF
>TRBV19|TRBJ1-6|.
CASSPRERNSPLHF
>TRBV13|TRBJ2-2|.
CASSPAVGAGGTGELFF
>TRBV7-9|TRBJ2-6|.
CASSSGLSGANVLTF
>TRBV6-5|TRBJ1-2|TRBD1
CASSYGTAEGYTF
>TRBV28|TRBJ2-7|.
CASIDSLSYEQYF
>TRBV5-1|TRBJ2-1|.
CASSSGLLYNEQFF
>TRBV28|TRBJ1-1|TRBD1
CASSPIPTGPTEAFF
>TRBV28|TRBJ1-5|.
CASSRGYQPQHF
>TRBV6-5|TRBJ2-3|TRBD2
CASSYSVLAGVNTQYF
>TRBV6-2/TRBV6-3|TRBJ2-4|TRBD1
CASSWDRGLAKNIQYF
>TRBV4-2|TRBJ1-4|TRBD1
CASSQDQDRGGIVNEKLFF
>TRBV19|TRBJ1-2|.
CASSIANSNYGYTF
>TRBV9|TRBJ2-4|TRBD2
CASSASPGTKGGIQYF
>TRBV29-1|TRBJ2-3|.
CSVAGSTDTQYF
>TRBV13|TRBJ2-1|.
CASSLGLAGGTYNEQFF
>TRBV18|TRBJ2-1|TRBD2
CASSPLAGGPRNEQFF
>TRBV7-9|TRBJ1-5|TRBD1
CASSPGTGGSNQPQHF
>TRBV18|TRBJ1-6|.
CASSQGPYSPLHF
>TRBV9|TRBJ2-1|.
CASSVGAGMGIDEQFF
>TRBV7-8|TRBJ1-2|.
CASSSRTVMNYGYTF
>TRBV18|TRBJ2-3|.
CASSTTDTQYF
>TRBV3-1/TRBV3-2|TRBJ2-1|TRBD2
CASSVGLAGGSSYNEQFF
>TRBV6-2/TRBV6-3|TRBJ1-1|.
CASSIPRTLNTEAFF
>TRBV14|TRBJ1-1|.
CASSQDREGQNTEAFF
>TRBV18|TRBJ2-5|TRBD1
CASSPTGTVQETQYF
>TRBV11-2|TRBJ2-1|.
CASSPLAVSSYNEQFF
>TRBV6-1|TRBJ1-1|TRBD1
CASSDPQGATEAFF
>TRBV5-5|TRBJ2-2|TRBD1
CASSPLGQSGTGELFF